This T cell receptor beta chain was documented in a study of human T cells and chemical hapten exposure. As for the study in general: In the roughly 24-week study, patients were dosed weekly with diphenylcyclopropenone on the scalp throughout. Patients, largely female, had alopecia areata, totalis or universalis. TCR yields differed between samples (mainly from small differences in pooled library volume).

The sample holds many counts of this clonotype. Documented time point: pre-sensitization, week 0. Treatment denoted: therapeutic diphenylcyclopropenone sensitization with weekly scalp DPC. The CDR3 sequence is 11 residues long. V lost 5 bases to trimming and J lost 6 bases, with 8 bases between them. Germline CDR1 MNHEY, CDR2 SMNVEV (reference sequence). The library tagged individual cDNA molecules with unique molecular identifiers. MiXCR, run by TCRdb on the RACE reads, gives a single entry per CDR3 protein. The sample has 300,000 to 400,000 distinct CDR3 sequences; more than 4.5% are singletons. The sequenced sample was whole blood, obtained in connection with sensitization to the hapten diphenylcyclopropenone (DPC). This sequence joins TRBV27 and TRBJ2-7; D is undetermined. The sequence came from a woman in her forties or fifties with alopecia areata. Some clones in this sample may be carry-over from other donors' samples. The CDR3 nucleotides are TGTGCCAGCAGTACTTTACGCGAGCAGTACTTC. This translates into CASSTLREQYF.